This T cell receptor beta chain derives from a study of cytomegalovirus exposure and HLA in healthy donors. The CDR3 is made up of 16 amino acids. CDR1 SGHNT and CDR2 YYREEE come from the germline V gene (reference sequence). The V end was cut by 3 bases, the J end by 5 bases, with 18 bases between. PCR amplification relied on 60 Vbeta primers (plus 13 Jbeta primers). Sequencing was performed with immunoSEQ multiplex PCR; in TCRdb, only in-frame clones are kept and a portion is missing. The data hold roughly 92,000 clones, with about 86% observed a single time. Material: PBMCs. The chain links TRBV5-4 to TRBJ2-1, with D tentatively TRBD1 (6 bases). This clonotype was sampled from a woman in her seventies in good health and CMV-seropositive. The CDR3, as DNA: TGTGCCAGCAGCTCCCCTTGGGGGCTAGGGGACAATGAGCAGTTCTTC. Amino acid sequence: CASSSPWGLGDNEQFF.